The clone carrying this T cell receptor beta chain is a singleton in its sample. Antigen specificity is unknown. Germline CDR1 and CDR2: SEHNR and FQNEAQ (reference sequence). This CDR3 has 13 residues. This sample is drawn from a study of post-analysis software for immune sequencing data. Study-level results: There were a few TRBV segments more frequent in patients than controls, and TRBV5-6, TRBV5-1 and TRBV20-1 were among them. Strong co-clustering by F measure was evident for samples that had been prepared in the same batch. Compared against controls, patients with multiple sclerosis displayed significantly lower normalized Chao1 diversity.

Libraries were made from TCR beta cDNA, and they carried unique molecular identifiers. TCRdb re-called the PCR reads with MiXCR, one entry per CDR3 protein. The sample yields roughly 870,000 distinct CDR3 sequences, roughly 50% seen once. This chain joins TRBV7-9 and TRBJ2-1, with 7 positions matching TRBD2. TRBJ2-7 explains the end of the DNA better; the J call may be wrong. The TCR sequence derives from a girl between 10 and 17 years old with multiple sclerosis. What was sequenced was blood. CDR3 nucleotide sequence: TGTGCCAGCCTAGCGGATTCCTACAATGAGCAGTACTTC. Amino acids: CASLADSYNEQYF.